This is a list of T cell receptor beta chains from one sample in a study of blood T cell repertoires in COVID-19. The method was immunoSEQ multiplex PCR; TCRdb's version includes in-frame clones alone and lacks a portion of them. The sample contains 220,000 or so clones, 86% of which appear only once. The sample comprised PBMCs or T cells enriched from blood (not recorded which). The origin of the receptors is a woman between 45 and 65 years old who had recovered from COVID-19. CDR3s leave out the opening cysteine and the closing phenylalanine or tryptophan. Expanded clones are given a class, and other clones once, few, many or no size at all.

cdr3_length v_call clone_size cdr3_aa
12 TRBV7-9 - ASSLTQGTDTQY
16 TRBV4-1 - ASSHNRLAGDFPDEQF
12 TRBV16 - ASSQSSGQSKAF
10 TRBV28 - ASTSSGNTIY
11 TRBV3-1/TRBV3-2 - ASSQGQQETQY
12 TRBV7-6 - ASSHTGVMTEAF
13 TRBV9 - ASSGRGDRNYGYT
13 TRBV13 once ASSLGVGGVDTQY
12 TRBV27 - ASSLGPGAYEQY
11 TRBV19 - ASRLGGYQPQH
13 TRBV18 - ASSPTMDYNEKLF
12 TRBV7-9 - ASSLGYGQWGYT
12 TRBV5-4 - ASSLAGGNEKLF
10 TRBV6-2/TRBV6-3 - ASSYFPGEQY
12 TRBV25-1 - ASSESGGSDEQY
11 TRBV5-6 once ASSLGTDETQY
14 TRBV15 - ATSRDRGKNTGELF
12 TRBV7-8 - ASSPEEPQGEQY
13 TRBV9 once ASSAQQGMDTEAF
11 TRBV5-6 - ASTRDSKNIQY
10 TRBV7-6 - ASGTRTDTQY
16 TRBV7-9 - ASSLGLGHRSGANVLT
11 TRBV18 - ASSSQENTEAF
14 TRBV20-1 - SASSAGGTVNYEQY
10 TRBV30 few AWRGSTYEQY
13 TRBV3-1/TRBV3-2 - ASSLTGGTNYEQY
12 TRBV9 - ASSEGGAGGEQF
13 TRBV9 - ASSDATGLNTEAF
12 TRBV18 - ASSPRSDSSPLH
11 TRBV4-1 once ASSQPGWYGYT
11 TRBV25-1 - ASSESREGGYT
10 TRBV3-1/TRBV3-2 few ASSPSSSGYT
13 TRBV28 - ASRQSTGFSYEQY
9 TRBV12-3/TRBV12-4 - ASSHYNEQF
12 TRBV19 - ASSMQVLMPEAF
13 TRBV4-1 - ASSQEPTGGRPQH
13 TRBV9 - ASSVGGPPQETQY
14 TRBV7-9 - ASSSKGALPEDTQY
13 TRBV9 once ASSPRTAQNTEAF
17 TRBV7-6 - ASSSPRGGRRFPYNEQF
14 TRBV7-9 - ASSDGLQGLRYGYT
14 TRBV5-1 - ASSLGLAGSTDTQY
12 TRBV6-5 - ASSYGDRGSGYT
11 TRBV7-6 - ASRPGGQYEQY
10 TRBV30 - ARSSGTYEQY
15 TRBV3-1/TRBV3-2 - ASSPPGIRGINYEQY
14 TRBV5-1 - ASSLALAGITYEQY
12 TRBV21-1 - ASSSRGGGHGYT
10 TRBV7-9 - ASSFQVREAF
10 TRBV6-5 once ASRTPDRVAF